This T cell receptor beta chain is drawn from a study of blood T cell repertoires in COVID-19 (TCRdb year 2020). General notes on the study: Collaborator samples came from the United States, Italy and Spain and covered acute and convalescent phases of COVID-19. The material from the prospective study consisted of cDNA or gDNA derived from T cells, B-cell-depleted T cells, or PBMCs. Deeply sampled blood TCRbeta repertoires from subjects exposed to, actively infected with, or recovered from COVID-19 were included in the dataset. A freely available public database, intended as a resource for researchers studying the immune response to SARS-CoV-2, is where the repertoires were released. Samples came from the ongoing ImmuneRACE study (first 160 participants) plus 1,254 subjects from 6 global collaborators. Sample metadata almost always included a de-identified subject ID, COVID-19 status, age in years and sex. HLA class I and class II types, where available, came from metadata supplied by the sample provider rather than from assay-based typing.

About this clone itself: It has no known antigen specificity. Per-base quality was not reported, and no clone a single base away is much larger than it.

Findings and caveats that apply to the study as a whole: The amount of clinical and demographic metadata varied by source and participant and was provided uncurated.

TCRbeta CDR3 regions were amplified from genomic DNA by means of the immunoSEQ Assay, a bias-controlled multiplex PCR. Per the source publication's procedure: The number of nucleated cells in each sample was estimated from the amplification of reference gene primers within the assay. To quantify the absolute abundance of each unique TCRbeta CDR3 rearrangement, sequence reads were collapsed and filtered. Productive Simpson clonality was computed per sample as the square root of Simpson's diversity index over productive rearrangements. TCRdb provides this immuneACCESS table in a form limited to in-frame rearrangements. Some clones are lacking; in checked studies, under half of them reflect an unresolved V gene, and why the rest are absent is not known. V, J and clone size are taken as reported in that table, and D and trimming were inferred from the DNA itself. This sample is represented by some 230,000 clones; 80% to 90% of them were singletons. Approximately 2.1% of the sample is taken by the ten largest.

A second Seattle source provided samples from volunteer blood donors who had recovered from COVID-19. Collaborating institutions collected whole blood in K2EDTA tubes following their own protocols. For TCRbeta analysis, collaborators shipped samples as frozen whole blood, isolated PBMCs, or DNA extracted from either of those sample types. This TCR derives from a man in his thirties or forties who had recovered from COVID-19. Sequences were obtained from peripheral blood.

At the DNA level, the sequence is TGCAGCGTTGTGGAGAATTTAAGCTACGAGCAGTACTTC. Its protein is CSVVENLSYEQYF. The rearrangement joined TRBV29-1 to TRBJ2-7; no confident D gene assignment can be made. At the junction V is shortened by 4 bases and J by 3 bases, with 13 bases in between. The CDR3 measures 13 amino acids from cysteine to phenylalanine. The CDR3 DNA has 39 bases and is translated from base 1. Reading the germline V gene gives CDR1 SQVTM and CDR2 ANQGSEA.